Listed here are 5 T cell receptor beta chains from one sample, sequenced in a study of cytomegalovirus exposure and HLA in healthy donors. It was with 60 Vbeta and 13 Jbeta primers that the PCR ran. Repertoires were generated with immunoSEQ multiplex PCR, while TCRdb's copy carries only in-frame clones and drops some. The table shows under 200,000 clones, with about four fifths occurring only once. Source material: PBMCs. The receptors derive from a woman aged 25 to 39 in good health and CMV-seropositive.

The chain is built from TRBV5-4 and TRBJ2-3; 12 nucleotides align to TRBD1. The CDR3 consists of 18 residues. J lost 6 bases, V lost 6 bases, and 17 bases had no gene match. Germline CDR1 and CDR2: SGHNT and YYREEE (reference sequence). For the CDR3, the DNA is TGTGCCAGCATCGGTAGGGACAGGGGGCCCCCCGTAATGGATACGCAGTATTTT. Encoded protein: CASIGRDRGPPVMDTQYF.

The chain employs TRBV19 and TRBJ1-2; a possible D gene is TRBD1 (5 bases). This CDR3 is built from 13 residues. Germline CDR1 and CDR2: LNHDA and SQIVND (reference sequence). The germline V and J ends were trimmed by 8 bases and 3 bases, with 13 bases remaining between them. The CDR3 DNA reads TGTGCCAGTTGCCGGTGGGGGGACTATGGCTACACCTTC. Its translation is CASCRWGDYGYTF. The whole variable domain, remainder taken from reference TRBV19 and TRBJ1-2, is DGGITQSPKYLFRKEGQNVTLSCEQNLNHDAMYWYRQDPGQGLRLIYYSQIVNDFQKGDIAEGYSVSREKKESFPLTVTSAQKNPTAFYLCASCRWGDYGYTFGSGTRLTVV.

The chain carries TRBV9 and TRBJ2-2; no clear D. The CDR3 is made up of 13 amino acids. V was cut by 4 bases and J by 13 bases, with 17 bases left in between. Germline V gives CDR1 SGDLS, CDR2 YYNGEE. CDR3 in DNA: TGTGCCAGCAGCCTGATGACGCGAGGTGTGCTGTTTTTT. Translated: CASSLMTRGVLFF.

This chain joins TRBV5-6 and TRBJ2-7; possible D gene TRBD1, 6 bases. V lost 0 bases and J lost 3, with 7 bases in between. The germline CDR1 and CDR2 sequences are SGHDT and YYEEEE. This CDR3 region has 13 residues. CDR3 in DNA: TGTGCCAGCAGCTTGGAGGACAGCTACGAGCAGTACTTC. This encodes CASSLEDSYEQYF.

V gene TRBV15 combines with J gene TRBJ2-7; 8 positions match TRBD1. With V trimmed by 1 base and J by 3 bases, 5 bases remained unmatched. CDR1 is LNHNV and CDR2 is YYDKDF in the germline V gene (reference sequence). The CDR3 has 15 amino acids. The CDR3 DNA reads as TGTGCCACCAGCAGAGCAGGGGGCCTTTTCTACGAGCAGTACTTC. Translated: CATSRAGGLFYEQYF.